This entry lists 7 T cell receptor beta chains sequenced from one sample in a study of T cell repertoires in cytomegalovirus infection. MiXCR was run by TCRdb on the reads, yielding one entry per CDR3 protein. Of about 740,000 distinct CDR3 sequences in the sample, approximately 40% were seen once. Material: PBMCs. The receptors come from a human donor in good health (CMV status not recorded). Some clones in this sample may be carry-over from other donors' samples.

This clonotype was seen a handful of times. The chain carries TRBV10-3 and TRBJ1-1; D gene unclear. Trimming shortened V by 10 bases and J by 1 base, and 13 bases separated the two germline ends. This CDR3 spans 13 amino acids. CDR1 is ENHRY, CDR2 SYGVKD, per germline. The CDR3 coding sequence is TGTGCCACTGGCCGGGCCGAGAACACTGAAGCTTTCTTT. Its translation: CATGRAENTEAFF.

The rearrangement links TRBV24-1 to TRBJ1-4; D possibly corresponds to TRBD1 (6 bases). V shed 3 bases and J shed 5 bases, with 21 bases lying between them. Germline CDR1 KGHDR, CDR2 SFDVKD. The CDR3 totals 18 residues. In nucleotides, the CDR3 is TGTGCCACCAGTGATCTACAAATCCCAGGGGATTCGAATGAAAAACTGTTTTTT. Translated: CATSDLQIPGDSNEKLFF.

The J gene is TRBJ2-5, the V gene TRBV5-4; no clear D gene. Germline loops: CDR1 SGHNT, CDR2 YYREEE (reference sequence). The CDR3 has 16 residues. V was clipped by 4 bases and J by 1 base, with 17 bases between them. The CDR3: CASSGPGPRPQETQYF. The CDR3 DNA follows: TGTGCCAGCAGCGGACCGGGCCCCCGGCCCCAAGAGACCCAGTACTTC.

The genes are TRBV28 and TRBJ2-7, with TRBD2 as a possible D gene (6 bases). This CDR3 has 14 residues. The V gene lost 7 bases and the J gene lost 2 bases, with 15 bases spanning the gap. Germline V gene sequence: CDR1 MDHEN, CDR2 SYDVKM. The CDR3 DNA follows: TGTGCCAGCAAACCCGGGACTGCCCCCTACGAGCAGTACTTC. Translation gives CASKPGTAPYEQYF.

The genes are TRBV24-1 and TRBJ2-3; 8 nucleotides align to TRBD2. CDR3 size: 13 residues. Losses at the gene ends were 9 bases for V and 5 bases for J; bases not matched to a gene: 6. Germline V CDR1 and CDR2: KGHDR, SFDVKD. The chain's CDR3 is CATQAGGEDTQYF. The CDR3 DNA is TGTGCCACCCAGGCGGGGGGCGAAGATACGCAGTATTTT.

V usage is TRBV5-4 and J usage is TRBJ2-1; D is ambiguous. Trimming removed 6 bases at V and 10 bases at J, with 11 bases between. The CDR3 sequence is 11 residues long. Per germline, CDR1 SGHNT and CDR2 YYREEE (reference sequence). The CDR3 loop reads CASTSAGEQFF. Here the CDR3 DNA reads TGTGCCAGCACCTCGGCCGGGGAGCAGTTCTTC.

At least ten counts were recorded for this clonotype. This chain connects TRBV7-8 to TRBJ1-6, with unresolved D. Per the germline V gene, CDR1 is SGHVS and CDR2 is FQNEAQ. The germline V and J ends were trimmed by 1 base and 6 bases, with 7 bases remaining between them. The CDR3 has 14 amino acids. The CDR3 protein is CASSLVGSNSPLHF. The CDR3 DNA reads as TGTGCCAGCAGCTTAGTAGGGAGTAATTCACCCCTCCACTTT. Full variable domain (outside the CDR3, taken from reference TRBV7-8 and TRBJ1-6): GAGVSQSPRYKVAKRGQDVALRCDPISGHVSLFWYQQALGQGPEFLTYFQNEAQLDKSGLPSDRFFAERPEGSVSTLKIQRTQQEDSAVYLCASSLVGSNSPLHFGNGTRLTVT.